The entry below describes one T cell receptor beta chain. Its cognate antigen is unknown. The table came from immunoSEQ multiplex PCR; TCRdb's copy has only in-frame clones and leaves some out. Seen here are 68,000 or so clones, approximately 91% observed once, and the top ten hold just over 3%. Separation from the approximately 660-subject first cohort characterized the roughly 120-subject validation cohort, to which the donors belonged. V gave up 2 bases and J gave up 4 bases, with 8 bases separating them. The CDR3 extends over 14 amino acids. Germline CDR1 reads SGHVS; CDR2 reads FNYEAQ. The record originates from a study of cytomegalovirus exposure and HLA in healthy donors. Study-level results: Investigators reported around 150 TCR beta chains as tied to cytomegalovirus.

V usage is TRBV7-6 and J usage is TRBJ2-2, with D unresolved. The TCR originated in a man aged 18-30 years in good health and CMV-seronegative. Sequencing was done on a sample of PBMCs. CDR3 sequence (DNA): TGTGCCAGCAGCTTACACAGCCCCACCGGGGAGCTGTTTTTT. Its protein is CASSLHSPTGELFF.